A single sample gave rise to the 19 T cell receptor beta chains below, sequenced in a study of OX40 agonist ivuxolimab in advanced cancers. Generated by immunoSEQ multiplex PCR, the TCRdb table keeps only in-frame clones and is missing some. The sample consists of some 87,000 clones, roughly 88% of them appearing once. Source: CD4+ or CD8+ T cells sorted from blood, taken in a trial of the OX40 agonist ivuxolimab. These receptors were obtained from an adult with an advanced solid tumor such as melanoma, head and neck, liver or kidney cancer.

This clone has more than one count but fewer than ten. The chain couples TRBV19 to TRBJ2-7, with D perhaps matching TRBD2 (6 bases). This CDR3 has 15 amino acids. Germline values: CDR1 LNHDA, CDR2 SQIVND (reference sequence). V dropped 7 bases and J dropped 2 bases, with 18 bases sitting between them. This CDR3 reads CASNRGSGAPYEQYF. The CDR3, as DNA: TGTGCCAGTAACCGGGGTAGCGGAGCCCCCTACGAGCAGTACTTC.

The CDR3 spells CASSLGVGGGTDTQYF. CDR3 bases: TGTGCCAGCAGCTTGGGGGTCGGGGGTGGCACAGATACGCAGTATTTT. V usage is TRBV5-4 and J usage is TRBJ2-3; D possibly corresponds to TRBD2 (6 bases). With 0 bases removed from V and 1 base from J, the gap between germline ends came to 12 bases. The CDR3 is 16 amino acids. CDR1 is SGHNT and CDR2 is YYREEE in the germline V gene (reference sequence).

The chain recombines TRBV18 with TRBJ2-6, with D tentatively TRBD1 or TRBD2 (6 bases each). V was pared by 2 bases and J by 3 bases, with 11 bases between. The germline V gene encodes CDR1 KGHSH and CDR2 LQKENI. CDR3 length: 16 residues. The CDR3 DNA is TGTGCCAGCTCACCATGGGGGGCTAGTGGGGCCAACGTCCTGACTTTC. Translating gives CASSPWGASGANVLTF.

This chain connects TRBV27 to TRBJ2-7; 9 bases align to TRBD2. The germline V gene encodes CDR1 MNHEY and CDR2 SMNVEV (reference sequence). Unmatched junction bases numbered 5, after V lost 5 bases and J lost 3 bases. The CDR3 has 14 amino acids. This CDR3 reads CASSRVAGVYEQYF. The CDR3 coding sequence is TGTGCCAGCAGTCGAGTAGCGGGGGTCTACGAGCAGTACTTC.

This clone appeared a few times. CDR3 amino acids: CASSPRDRSNTEAFF. CDR3 nucleotide sequence: TGTGCCAGCAGCCCACGGGACAGGTCGAACACTGAAGCTTTCTTT. The rearrangement joins TRBV7-8 to TRBJ1-1, with 8 nucleotides matching TRBD1. In germline, CDR1 is SGHVS, CDR2 FQNEAQ. This CDR3 region has 15 residues. J gave up 1 base and V 5 bases, and 6 bases lay outside the gene matches.

J is TRBJ2-7 and V is TRBV21-1; the table names TRBD1, a call not compared with the DNA. TRBV21-1 is annotated as a pseudogene. The CDR3 loop spans 15 amino acids. CDR3 in DNA: TGTGCCAGCAGCAAAAAGCCCTGCAGGTCTATCGAGCAGTACTTC. This gives the protein CASSKKPCRSIEQYF.

The V call is TRBV29-1, the J call TRBJ2-5; perhaps D is TRBD1 or TRBD2 (6 bases each). The CDR3 consists of 13 residues. V was trimmed by 7 bases and J by 4 bases, leaving 16 bases between them. Germline V lookup: CDR1 SQVTM, CDR2 ANQGSEA. The CDR3 sequence: CSATDGGGETQYF. In DNA, the CDR3 is TGCAGCGCGACGGACGGGGGCGGAGAGACCCAGTACTTC.

The chain joins TRBV2 to TRBJ2-5, with 16 bases lining up with TRBD2. Germline-derived CDR1 and CDR2 are SNHLY and FYNNEI. CDR3 length: 16 residues. Trimming cost V 3 bases and J 4 bases; bases outside gene matches: 2. CDR3 coding DNA: TGTGCCAGCAGTGAGGGACTAGCGGGGGGGCGAGAGACCCAGTACTTC. Its translation is CASSEGLAGGRETQYF.

The chain recombines TRBV6-6 with TRBJ1-1; D is perhaps TRBD1 (5 bases). The CDR3 extends over 15 amino acids. Trimming removed 4 bases from V and 2 bases from J, with 14 bases in between. Looked up from germline, CDR1 is MNHNY and CDR2 is SVGAGI (reference sequence). The CDR3 DNA follows: TGTGCCAGCAGTTGGGGCCAACGGCCCAACACTGAAGCTTTCTTT. Its translation is CASSWGQRPNTEAFF.

The chain is built from TRBV29-1 and TRBJ2-6, with D possibly being TRBD2 (5 bases). Trimming shortened V by 4 bases and J by 0 bases, and 10 bases separated the two germline ends. Germline CDR1 is SQVTM and CDR2 is ANQGSEA. The CDR3 length is 15 residues. The CDR3 bases are TGCAGCGTTGCGGGGAGCTCCTCTGGGGCCAACGTCCTGACTTTC. It translates to CSVAGSSSGANVLTF.

The rearrangement joins TRBV4-3 to TRBJ1-4, with D tentatively TRBD1 (6 bases). V lost 4 bases and J 5 bases, leaving 23 bases between the germline ends. Germline lookup yields CDR1 LGHNA and CDR2 YSLEER. CDR3 length: 18 amino acids. This CDR3 is CASSPQSPLTGGNEKLFF. The CDR3 DNA reads as TGCGCCAGCAGCCCCCAAAGCCCCTTGACAGGCGGAAATGAAAAACTGTTTTTT.

This chain links TRBV7-2 with TRBJ1-3; 7 nucleotides align to TRBD1. Unmatched junction bases numbered 10, after V lost 2 bases and J lost 0 bases. CDR3 length equals 18 residues. CDR1 and CDR2 from the germline V gene are SGHTA and FQGNSA. The CDR3 DNA follows: TGTGCCAGCAGCTTATCCCAATTTGACAGGGCCTCTGGAAACACCATATATTTT. It encodes CASSLSQFDRASGNTIYF.

V and J are TRBV5-1 and TRBJ1-1, with a possible D match to TRBD1 (5 bases). The CDR3 consists of 14 residues. The V gene lost 2 bases and the J gene lost 6 bases, with 14 bases spanning the gap. The germline CDR1 and CDR2 sequences are SGHRS and YFSETQ. DNA for the CDR3: TGCGCCAGCAGCTTCCTCGGGGGTTGGGCTGAAGCTTTCTTT. Protein sequence: CASSFLGGWAEAFF.

The CDR3 bases are TGTGCCAGCAGCCCCTCCAGCGGGGGAAGCACAGATACGCAGTATTTT. It is translated as CASSPSSGGSTDTQYF. V and J are TRBV5-4 and TRBJ2-3; 8 bases agree with TRBD2. After removal of 4 bases from V and 0 bases from J, the junction contained 7 bases not matched to a gene. The germline CDR1 and CDR2 sequences are SGHNT and YYREEE (reference sequence). The CDR3 is 16 residues long.

The genes are TRBV28 and TRBJ1-1, with D possibly matching TRBD1 (5 bases). Germline V CDR1 and CDR2: MDHEN, SYDVKM. The CDR3 extends over 13 amino acids. Trimming cost V 3 bases and J 7 bases, with 12 bases left between them. The CDR3 DNA reads TGTGCCAGCAGTTTTAGGTCCGGGGGTGAAGCTTTCTTT. Its translation is CASSFRSGGEAFF.

The chain couples TRBV7-6 to TRBJ2-7; no reliable D call. V gave up 5 bases and J gave up 3 bases, with 11 bases separating them. CDR1 is SGHVS, CDR2 FNYEAQ, per germline. The CDR3 spans 13 residues. The DNA of the CDR3 is TGTGCCAGCAGCGCAGGTGTTTACTACGAGCAGTACTTC. Translating gives CASSAGVYYEQYF. The whole variable domain, filled in from reference TRBV7-6 and TRBJ2-7, reads GAGVSQSPRYKVTKRGQDVALRCDPISGHVSLYWYRQALGQGPEFLTYFNYEAQQDKSGLPNDRFSAERPEGSISTLTIQRTEQRDSAMYRCASSAGVYYEQYFGPGTRLTVT.

This clone was seen a single time. The chain carries TRBV4-1 and TRBJ1-2; no clear D. CDR3 length: 14 residues. Germline lookup yields CDR1 MGHRA and CDR2 YSYEKL. The germline V and J ends were trimmed by 2 bases and 3 bases, with 10 bases remaining between them. The CDR3 protein is CASSQLADYYGYTF. The CDR3, as DNA: TGCGCCAGCAGCCAATTGGCGGATTACTATGGCTACACCTTC.

The chain carries TRBV9 and TRBJ2-6; no clear D gene. The CDR3 loop spans 15 amino acids. V was cut by 3 bases and J by 0 bases, with 7 bases left in between. The V gene's germline CDR1 is SGDLS and CDR2 YYNGEE. CDR3 DNA sequence: TGTGCCAGCAGCGCTGGTAACTCTGGGGCCAACGTCCTGACTTTC. This sequence encodes CASSAGNSGANVLTF.

The chain links TRBV7-3 to TRBJ1-3; 9 bases align to TRBD1. CDR3 length: 15 amino acids. Per the germline V gene, CDR1 is SGHTA and CDR2 is FQGTGA. V lost 2 bases to trimming and J lost 10 bases; unmatched junction nucleotides: 9. CDR3 loop: CASSLWPGQGATIYF. DNA of the CDR3: TGTGCCAGCAGCTTATGGCCGGGACAGGGTGCTACCATATATTTT.